The next 32 T cell receptor beta chains were all read from a single sample in a study of PD-L1 blockade in urothelial cancer. The repertoire was sequenced with immunoSEQ multiplex PCR; TCRdb's copy has only in-frame clones and lacks some. The data hold 35,000 or so clones, with around 84% observed a single time. As to time point: peripheral blood 6 weeks after treatment start. The sample in question was PBMCs, obtained around atezolizumab (anti-PD-L1) treatment. The source of these receptors is a man aged 40-50 years with urothelial cancer.

The rearrangement uses TRBV5-6 and TRBJ1-2; unclear D gene. CDR3 length: 13 amino acids. V lost 4 bases and J lost 1, with 8 bases in between. Germline lookup yields CDR1 SGHDT and CDR2 YYEEEE. The CDR3 here is CASSPGFNYGYTF. The CDR3 nucleotides read TGTGCCAGCAGCCCGGGATTTAACTATGGCTACACCTTC.

The V and J genes are TRBV4-2 and TRBJ2-2; no reliable D call. V was shortened by 1 base and J by 4 bases, with 7 bases between the two germline ends. Per germline, CDR1 LGHNA and CDR2 YNFKEQ. The length of the CDR3 is 14 residues. The CDR3 coding sequence is TGTGCCAGCAGCCAAGGACAAGGCACCGGGGAGCTGTTTTTT. It is translated as CASSQGQGTGELFF.

V usage is TRBV10-2 and J usage is TRBJ1-1; 11 nucleotides line up with TRBD1. This CDR3 region has 17 residues. Germline CDR1 WSHSY, CDR2 SAAADI. With 5 bases clipped from V and 8 bases from J, the junction kept 16 bases outside the gene matches. CDR3 bases: TGCGCCAGCAGTCCCGGGACAGGGGGTTCAGTTTCGACCGAAGCTTTCTTT. This sequence encodes CASSPGTGGSVSTEAFF.

The J gene is TRBJ2-1, the V gene TRBV29-1; D is ambiguous. Germline-derived CDR1 and CDR2 are SQVTM and ANQGSEA. This CDR3 region has 14 residues. The germline V and J ends were trimmed by 4 bases and 0 bases, with 10 bases remaining between them. Here the CDR3 DNA reads TGCAGCGTTGTGACGGGTCCCTCCTACAATGAGCAGTTCTTC. Translating gives CSVVTGPSYNEQFF.

The rearrangement joins TRBV28 to TRBJ1-2, with 7 bases lining up with TRBD1. The ends lost 5 bases at V and 2 bases at J; junction bases unmatched: 11. The length of the CDR3 is 16 residues. Looked up from germline, CDR1 is MDHEN and CDR2 is SYDVKM. The CDR3 DNA sequence: TGTGCCAGCAGTCTCTCCTGGACAGGCGGAAACTATGGCTACACCTTC. Translated, it gives CASSLSWTGGNYGYTF.

The chain couples TRBV5-1 to TRBJ2-7; D is unresolved. CDR3 length: 14 amino acids. Deletions cut 4 bases from V and 2 bases from J, with 13 bases between. The germline V gene has CDR1 SGHRS and CDR2 YFSETQ. In nucleotides, the CDR3 is TGCGCCAGCAGCATAGACTTAGGAGCCTACGAGCAGTACTTC. Translation gives CASSIDLGAYEQYF.

V usage is TRBV5-4 and J usage is TRBJ2-5, with 9 positions matching TRBD1. After removal of 4 bases from V and 5 bases from J, the junction contained 9 bases not matched to a gene. Germline-derived CDR1 and CDR2 are SGHNT and YYREEE (reference sequence). The CDR3 contains 15 residues. CDR3 DNA: TGTGCCAGCAGCCCTCCGACAGGGGGGTTGGAGACCCAGTACTTC. Amino acid sequence: CASSPPTGGLETQYF.

The chain has TRBV18 and TRBJ1-1, with D unresolved. Trimming removed 2 bases from V and 1 base from J, with 8 bases in between. CDR1 is KGHSH, CDR2 LQKENI, per germline. The CDR3 loop spans 14 amino acids. CDR3 residues: CASSPTSANTEAFF. The CDR3, as DNA: TGTGCCAGCTCACCAACATCTGCGAACACTGAAGCTTTCTTT.

The V call is TRBV9, the J call TRBJ1-1, with 10 bases aligning to TRBD1. V was pared by 0 bases and J by 3 bases, with 2 bases of the junction left unmatched. The CDR3 loop spans 15 amino acids. CDR1 and CDR2 (germline): SGDLS, YYNGEE. The DNA of the CDR3 is TGTGCCAGCAGCGTAGGGGACAGGGGCTACACTGAAGCTTTCTTT. It yields the protein CASSVGDRGYTEAFF.

This clone was counted between two and nine times. The rearrangement links TRBV7-9 to TRBJ1-1; unclear D gene. Trimming stripped 3 bases from V and 1 base from J, with 6 bases between. The CDR3 is made up of 13 amino acids. Germline CDR1 is SEHNR and CDR2 is FQNEAQ (reference sequence). In DNA, the CDR3 is TGTGCCAGCAGCTTGGAGGGGAACACTGAAGCTTTCTTT. This sequence encodes CASSLEGNTEAFF.

The count of this clone is one. The V and J genes are TRBV29-1 and TRBJ2-1; unclear D gene. Trimming left V 3 bases short and J 7 bases short, with 10 bases between. Germline lookup yields CDR1 SQVTM and CDR2 ANQGSEA. This CDR3 has 12 amino acids. CDR3 nucleotide sequence: TGCAGCGTTGACAGGTATAGGAATGAGCAGTTCTTC. It is translated as CSVDRYRNEQFF.

The genes are TRBV19 and TRBJ2-5; D is unclear. Germline-derived CDR1 and CDR2 are LNHDA and SQIVND (reference sequence). The V end was cut by 0 bases, the J end by 13 bases, with 9 bases between. CDR3 length: 11 residues. CDR3 in amino acids: CASSIDLVWYF. Written as DNA, the CDR3 is TGTGCCAGTAGTATAGATCTAGTATGGTACTTC.

V is TRBV10-3 and J is TRBJ1-5; TRBD1 matches at 10 bases. Germline lookup yields CDR1 ENHRY and CDR2 SYGVKD. The CDR3 has 16 amino acids. The junction had 2 bases not matched to a gene; V was cut back by 1 base and J by 2 bases. CDR3 sequence (DNA): TGTGCCATCAGTGAGTATGGGACAGGGGGCAATCAGCCCCAGCATTTT. This gives the protein CAISEYGTGGNQPQHF.

V gene TRBV5-4 combines with J gene TRBJ2-5; D is possibly TRBD2 (5 bases). Germline CDR1 and CDR2: SGHNT and YYREEE (reference sequence). V was trimmed by 0 bases and J by 5 bases, leaving 14 bases between them. This CDR3 has 15 residues. The CDR3 loop is CASSLATNRAETQYF. The CDR3 coding sequence is TGTGCCAGCAGCTTGGCGACTAATCGAGCGGAGACCCAGTACTTC.

The chain uses TRBV28 and TRBJ2-3; D unresolved. The V end was cut by 5 bases, the J end by 7 bases, with 19 bases between. CDR3 length: 15 residues. CDR1 is MDHEN, CDR2 SYDVKM, per germline. The chain's CDR3 is CASSARDLVVNTQYF. The CDR3 nucleotides are TGTGCCAGCAGTGCCCGAGATTTGGTCGTAAATACGCAGTATTTT. Drawing the rest from reference TRBV28 and TRBJ2-3, the complete variable domain is DVKVTQSSRYLVKRTGEKVFLECVQDMDHENMFWYRQDPGLGLRLIYFSYDVKMKEKGDIPEGYSVSREKKERFSLILESASTNQTSMYLCASSARDLVVNTQYFGPGTRLTVL.

This chain links TRBV18 with TRBJ2-3; 9 bases are shared with TRBD2. With V trimmed by 5 bases and J by 8 bases, 14 bases remained unmatched. CDR1 and CDR2 from the germline V gene are KGHSH and LQKENI. There are 16 residues in the CDR3. CDR3 residues: CASSSPYLAGPGTQYF. In nucleotides, the CDR3 is TGTGCCAGCTCAAGCCCATATCTAGCGGGGCCCGGTACGCAGTATTTT.

V is TRBV5-1 and J is TRBJ2-7; D may be TRBD2 (5 bases). Germline-derived CDR1 and CDR2 are SGHRS and YFSETQ. CDR3 length: 14 amino acids. Trimming took off 6 bases at V and 3 bases at J, with 16 bases between the two ends. DNA of the CDR3: TGCGCCAGCACCCGGGGAGTCCAGGACTACGAGCAGTACTTC. This sequence encodes CASTRGVQDYEQYF.

This sequence joins TRBV27 and TRBJ1-2; a weak D match, TRBD1 (5 bases). Between the trimmed V and J ends, which lost 6 bases and 6 bases, there was a span of 11 bases. This CDR3 has 12 amino acids. Per germline, CDR1 MNHEY and CDR2 SMNVEV (reference sequence). The CDR3 protein is CASRESGNGYTF. The CDR3 bases are TGTGCCAGCAGGGAATCAGGGAATGGCTACACCTTC.

The chain recombines TRBV11-2 with TRBJ1-5; tentatively, D is TRBD1 (6 bases). Germline V gene lookup returns CDR1 SGHAT and CDR2 FQNNGV. The CDR3 sequence is 15 residues long. V lost 5 bases and J lost 0, with 11 bases in between. CDR3 sequence reads: CASSPGQNSNQPQHF. The DNA of the CDR3 is TGTGCCAGCAGCCCAGGACAGAATAGCAATCAGCCCCAGCATTTT.

This sequence joins TRBV19 and TRBJ2-7; D might be TRBD1 (6 bases). CDR3 length: 14 amino acids. Germline V gene sequence: CDR1 LNHDA, CDR2 SQIVND (reference sequence). The ends were cut back, 4 bases at V and 6 bases at J, with 16 bases in the middle. CDR3 bases: TGTGCCAGTAGTACCCAACAGGGAATTGGCGAGCAGTACTTC. Translated: CASSTQQGIGEQYF.

The chain is built from TRBV4-2 and TRBJ2-3, with D maybe TRBD1 (5 bases). The V gene lost 0 bases and the J gene lost 5 bases, with 9 bases spanning the gap. The CDR3 covers 14 residues. In germline, CDR1 is LGHNA, CDR2 YNFKEQ. CDR3 sequence reads: CASSQEFQGDTQYF. The CDR3 nucleotides read TGTGCCAGCAGCCAAGAATTTCAGGGAGATACGCAGTATTTT.

The chain couples TRBV28 to TRBJ2-1, with D perhaps matching TRBD2 (6 bases). Germline V gene lookup returns CDR1 MDHEN and CDR2 SYDVKM. V dropped 3 bases and J dropped 9 bases, with 15 bases sitting between them. The CDR3 has 14 amino acids. Here the CDR3 reads CASSFPSAGIEQFF. CDR3 DNA sequence: TGTGCCAGCAGTTTTCCTTCGGCGGGAATTGAGCAGTTCTTC.

This rearrangement joins TRBV4-1 to TRBJ1-2; TRBD1 might be the D (6 bases). V was clipped by 2 bases and J by 1 base, with 11 bases between them. CDR3 size: 15 residues. Germline assignment: CDR1 MGHRA and CDR2 YSYEKL. The CDR3 bases are TGCGCCAGCAGCCAACCCGTACAGGGTAACTATGGCTACACCTTC. Translating gives CASSQPVQGNYGYTF.

This rearrangement joins TRBV7-2 to TRBJ2-7; TRBD1 matches 11 bases. Trimming took 2 bases from V and 8 from J; bases not matched to a gene: 5. CDR3 length equals 14 residues. The germline V gene encodes CDR1 SGHTA and CDR2 FQGNSA. Here the CDR3 reads CASSLTGTGGKQYF. The CDR3 DNA follows: TGTGCCAGCAGCTTAACCGGGACAGGGGGAAAGCAGTACTTC. Full variable domain (missing parts from reference TRBV7-2 and TRBJ2-7): GAGVSQSPSNKVTEKGKDVELRCDPISGHTALYWYRQSLGQGLEFLIYFQGNSAPDKSGLPSDRFSAERTGGSVSTLTIQRTQQEDSAVYLCASSLTGTGGKQYFGPGTRLTVT.

This chain connects TRBV5-4 to TRBJ1-1, with 7 bases matching TRBD1. The CDR3 consists of 15 residues. V was clipped by 2 bases and J by 2 bases; unmatched bases: 6. The germline V gene encodes CDR1 SGHNT and CDR2 YYREEE (reference sequence). CDR3 sequence: CASSFDRVRNTEAFF. CDR3 DNA: TGTGCCAGCAGCTTTGACAGGGTACGAAACACTGAAGCTTTCTTT.

The J gene is TRBJ2-5, the V gene TRBV30; 8 bases fit TRBD2. CDR1 and CDR2 (germline): GTSNPN, SVGIG (reference sequence). The CDR3 spans 14 residues. After removal of 2 bases from V and 1 base from J, the junction contained 3 bases not matched to a gene. In DNA, the CDR3 is TGTGCCTGGAGTCTCGGGGGGGGCCAAGAGACCCAGTACTTC. Translation gives CAWSLGGGQETQYF.

The J gene is TRBJ1-3, the V gene TRBV5-6; no reliable D call. Trimming took 2 bases from V and 4 from J, leaving 13 bases between them. The CDR3 totals 15 residues. Germline-derived CDR1 and CDR2 are SGHDT and YYEEEE. The CDR3 nucleotides are TGTGCCAGCAGCTTTGAGGGTTTGCGAGGAAACACCATATATTTT. Translating gives CASSFEGLRGNTIYF.

A few counts support this clone. This chain uses TRBV7-9 with TRBJ2-5; 8 positions match TRBD2. V shed 6 bases, J shed 9 bases, and the junction held 6 bases outside the gene matches. Germline V gene data show CDR1 as SEHNR and CDR2 as FQNEAQ (reference sequence). This CDR3 comprises 12 residues. The CDR3 nucleotides read TGTGCCAGCAGACTCGGGCGGGGGGCCCAGTACTTC. Amino acid sequence: CASRLGRGAQYF.

The rearrangement links TRBV28 to TRBJ1-1, with a possible D match to TRBD1 (5 bases). Looked up from germline, CDR1 is MDHEN and CDR2 is SYDVKM. CDR3 length equals 14 residues. V was cut by 3 bases and J by 1 base, with 9 bases left in between. This CDR3 is CASSLGPKNTEAFF. DNA of the CDR3: TGTGCCAGCAGTTTGGGGCCGAAGAACACTGAAGCTTTCTTT.

CDR3 coding DNA: TGTGCCAGCAGGGGGCAGGCCTTCAATGAGCAGTTCTTC. Translation gives CASRGQAFNEQFF. The V gene is TRBV6-1, the J gene TRBJ2-1; D possibly corresponds to TRBD1 (5 bases). Trimming pared 6 bases from V and 6 bases from J, leaving 12 bases between. The CDR3 is 13 residues long. Germline assignment: CDR1 MNHNS and CDR2 SASEGT.

The chain links TRBV6-5 to TRBJ2-5, with TRBD1 matching over 8 bases. The junction had 1 base not matched to a gene; V was cut back by 8 bases and J by 2 bases. This CDR3 has 12 amino acids. Germline V CDR1 and CDR2: MNHEY, SVGAGI. This chain's CDR3 is CASHRGQETQYF. The CDR3 DNA sequence: TGTGCCAGCCACAGGGGGCAAGAGACCCAGTACTTC.

The chain couples TRBV9 to TRBJ2-3; D possibly corresponds to TRBD2 (6 bases). CDR3 length: 14 residues. Trimming removed 4 bases at V and 6 bases at J, with 15 bases between. Germline CDR1 reads SGDLS; CDR2 reads YYNGEE. The CDR3 bases are TGTGCCAGCAGCCCGGGTGGAGGGGCGGATACGCAGTATTTT. This translates into CASSPGGGADTQYF.